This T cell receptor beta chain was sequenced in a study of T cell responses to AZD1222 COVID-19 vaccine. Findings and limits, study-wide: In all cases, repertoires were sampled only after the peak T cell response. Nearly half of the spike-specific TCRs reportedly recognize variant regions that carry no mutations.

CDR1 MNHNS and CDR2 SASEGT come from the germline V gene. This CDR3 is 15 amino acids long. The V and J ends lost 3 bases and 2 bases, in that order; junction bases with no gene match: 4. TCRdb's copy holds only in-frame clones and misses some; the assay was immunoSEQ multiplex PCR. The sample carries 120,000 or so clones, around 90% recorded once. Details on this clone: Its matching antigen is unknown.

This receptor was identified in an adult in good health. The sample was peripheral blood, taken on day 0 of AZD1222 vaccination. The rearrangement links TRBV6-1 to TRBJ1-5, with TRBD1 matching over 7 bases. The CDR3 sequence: CASSDGQAGNQPQHF. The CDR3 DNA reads TGTGCCAGCAGTGACGGACAGGCTGGCAATCAGCCCCAGCATTTT.